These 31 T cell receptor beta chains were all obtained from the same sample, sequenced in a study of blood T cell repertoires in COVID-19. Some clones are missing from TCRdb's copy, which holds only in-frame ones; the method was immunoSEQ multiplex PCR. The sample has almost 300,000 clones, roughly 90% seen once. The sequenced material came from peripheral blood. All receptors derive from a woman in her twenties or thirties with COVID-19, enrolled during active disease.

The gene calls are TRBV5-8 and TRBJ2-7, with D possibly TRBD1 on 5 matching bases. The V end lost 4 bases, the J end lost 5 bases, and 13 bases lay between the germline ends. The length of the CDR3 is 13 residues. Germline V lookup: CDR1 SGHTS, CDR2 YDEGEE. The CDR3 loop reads CASSLVGDNEQYF. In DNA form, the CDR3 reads TGTGCCAGCAGCCTGGTAGGGGATAACGAGCAGTACTTC. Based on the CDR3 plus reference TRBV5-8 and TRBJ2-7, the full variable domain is EAGVTQSPTHLIKTRGQQATLRCSPISGHTSVYWYQQALGLGLQFLLWYDEGEERNRGNFPPRFSGRQFPNYSSELNVNALELEDSALYLCASSLVGDNEQYFGPGTRLTVT.

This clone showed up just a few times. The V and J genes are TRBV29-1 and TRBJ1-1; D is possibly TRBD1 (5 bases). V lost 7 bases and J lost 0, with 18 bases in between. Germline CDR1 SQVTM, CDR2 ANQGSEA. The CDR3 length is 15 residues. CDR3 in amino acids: CSAGAGWAMNTEAFF. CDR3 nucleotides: TGCAGCGCTGGGGCAGGGTGGGCTATGAACACTGAAGCTTTCTTT.

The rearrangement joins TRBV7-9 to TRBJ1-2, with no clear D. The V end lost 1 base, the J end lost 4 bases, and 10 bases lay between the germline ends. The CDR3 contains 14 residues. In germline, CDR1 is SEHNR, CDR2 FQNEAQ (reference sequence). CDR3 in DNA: TGTGCCAGCAGCTTAGTTTCGGGATTCTATGGCTACACCTTC. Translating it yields CASSLVSGFYGYTF.

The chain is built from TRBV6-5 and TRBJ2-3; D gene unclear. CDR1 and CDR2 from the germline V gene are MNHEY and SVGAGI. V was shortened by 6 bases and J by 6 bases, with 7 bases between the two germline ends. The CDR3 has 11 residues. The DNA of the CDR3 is TGTGCCAGCAGGACAAGGGATACGCAGTATTTT. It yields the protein CASRTRDTQYF.

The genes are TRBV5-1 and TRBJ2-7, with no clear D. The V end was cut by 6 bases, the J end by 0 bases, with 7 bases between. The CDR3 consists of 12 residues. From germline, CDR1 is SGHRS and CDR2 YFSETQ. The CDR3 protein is CASTSDSYEQYF. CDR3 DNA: TGCGCCAGCACCAGCGACTCCTACGAGCAGTACTTC.

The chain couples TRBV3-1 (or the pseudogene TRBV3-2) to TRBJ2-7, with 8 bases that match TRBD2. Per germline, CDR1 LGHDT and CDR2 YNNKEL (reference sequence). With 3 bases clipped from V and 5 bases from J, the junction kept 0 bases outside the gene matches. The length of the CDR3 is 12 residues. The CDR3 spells CASSQRGDEQYF. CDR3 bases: TGTGCCAGCAGCCAGCGGGGGGACGAGCAGTACTTC.

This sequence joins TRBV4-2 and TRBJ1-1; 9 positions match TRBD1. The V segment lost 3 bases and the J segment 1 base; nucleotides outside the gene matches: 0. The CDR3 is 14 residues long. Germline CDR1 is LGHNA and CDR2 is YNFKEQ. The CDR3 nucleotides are TGTGCCAGCAGCCAGGGACAGGGGAACACTGAAGCTTTCTTT. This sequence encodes CASSQGQGNTEAFF.

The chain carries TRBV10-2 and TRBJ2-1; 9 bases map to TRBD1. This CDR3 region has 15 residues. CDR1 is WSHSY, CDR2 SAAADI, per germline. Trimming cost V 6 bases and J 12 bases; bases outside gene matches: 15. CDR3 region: CASRGQGGQDQGQFF. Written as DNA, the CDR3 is TGCGCCAGCAGGGGACAGGGAGGACAAGACCAAGGGCAGTTCTTC.

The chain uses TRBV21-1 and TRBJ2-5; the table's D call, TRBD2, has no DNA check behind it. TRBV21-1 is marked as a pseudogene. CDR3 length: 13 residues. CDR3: CARALRVWETQYF. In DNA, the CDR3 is TGTGCCAGGGCGCTCCGGGTTTGGGAGACCCAGTACTTC.

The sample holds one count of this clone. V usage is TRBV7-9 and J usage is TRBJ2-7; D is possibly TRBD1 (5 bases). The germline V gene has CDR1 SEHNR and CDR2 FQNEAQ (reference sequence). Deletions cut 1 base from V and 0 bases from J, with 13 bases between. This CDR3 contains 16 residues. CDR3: CASSLDLGLLSYEQYF. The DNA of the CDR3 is TGTGCCAGCAGCTTAGACTTGGGGCTACTCTCCTACGAGCAGTACTTC.

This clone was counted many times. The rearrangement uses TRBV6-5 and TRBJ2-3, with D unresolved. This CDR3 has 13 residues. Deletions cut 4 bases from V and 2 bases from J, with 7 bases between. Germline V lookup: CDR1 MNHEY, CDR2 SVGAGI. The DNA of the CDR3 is TGTGCCAGCAGTTCACTACCCACAGATACGCAGTATTTT. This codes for CASSSLPTDTQYF.

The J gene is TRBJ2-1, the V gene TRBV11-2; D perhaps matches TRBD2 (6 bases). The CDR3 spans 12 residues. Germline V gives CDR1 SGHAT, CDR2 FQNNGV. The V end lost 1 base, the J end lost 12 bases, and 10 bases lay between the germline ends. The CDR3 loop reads CASSLAAGLQFF. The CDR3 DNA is TGTGCCAGCAGCTTAGCCGCGGGGTTGCAGTTCTTC. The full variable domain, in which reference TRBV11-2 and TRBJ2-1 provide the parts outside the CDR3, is EAGVAQSPRYKIIEKRQSVAFWCNPISGHATLYWYQQILGQGPKLLIQFQNNGVVDDSQLPKDRFSAERLKGVDSTLKIQPAKLEDSAVYLCASSLAAGLQFFGPGTRLTVL.

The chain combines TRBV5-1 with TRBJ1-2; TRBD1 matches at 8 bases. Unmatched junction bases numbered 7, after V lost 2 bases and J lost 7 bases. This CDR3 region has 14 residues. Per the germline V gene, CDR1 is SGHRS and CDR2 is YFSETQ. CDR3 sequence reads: CASSFSQGASGYTF. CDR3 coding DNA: TGCGCCAGCAGCTTCAGTCAGGGGGCGTCTGGCTACACCTTC.

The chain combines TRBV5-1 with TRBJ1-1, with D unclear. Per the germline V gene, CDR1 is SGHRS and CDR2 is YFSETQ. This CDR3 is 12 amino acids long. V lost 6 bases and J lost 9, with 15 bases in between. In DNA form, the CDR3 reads TGCGCCAGCACGTCCGAGAGAGGAAAAGCTTTCTTT. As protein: CASTSERGKAFF.

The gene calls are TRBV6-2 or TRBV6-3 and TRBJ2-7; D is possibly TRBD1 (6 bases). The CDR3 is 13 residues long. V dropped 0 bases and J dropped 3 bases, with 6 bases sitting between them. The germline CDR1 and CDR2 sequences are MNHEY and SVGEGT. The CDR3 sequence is CASSYSDSYEQYF. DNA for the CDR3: TGTGCCAGCAGTTACTCGGACAGCTACGAGCAGTACTTC.

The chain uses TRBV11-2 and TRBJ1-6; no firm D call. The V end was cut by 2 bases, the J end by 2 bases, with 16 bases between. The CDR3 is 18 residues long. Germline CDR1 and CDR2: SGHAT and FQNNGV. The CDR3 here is CASSLTPGGFTYNSPLHF. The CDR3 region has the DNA TGTGCCAGCAGCTTAACCCCGGGAGGGTTCACCTATAATTCACCCCTCCACTTT. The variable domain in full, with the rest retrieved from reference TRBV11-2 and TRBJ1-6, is EAGVAQSPRYKIIEKRQSVAFWCNPISGHATLYWYQQILGQGPKLLIQFQNNGVVDDSQLPKDRFSAERLKGVDSTLKIQPAKLEDSAVYLCASSLTPGGFTYNSPLHFGNGTRLTVT.

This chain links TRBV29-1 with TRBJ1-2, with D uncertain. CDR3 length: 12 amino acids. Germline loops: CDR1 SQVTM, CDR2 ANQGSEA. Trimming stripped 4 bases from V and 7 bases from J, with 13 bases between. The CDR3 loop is CSVVIQRGGYTF. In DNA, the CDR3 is TGCAGCGTTGTGATCCAAAGAGGTGGCTACACCTTC.

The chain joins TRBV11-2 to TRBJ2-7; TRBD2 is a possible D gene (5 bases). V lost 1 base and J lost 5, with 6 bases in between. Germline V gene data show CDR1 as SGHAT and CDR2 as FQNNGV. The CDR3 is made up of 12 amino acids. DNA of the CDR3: TGTGCCAGCAGCTTAGGTAGCGACGAGCAGTACTTC. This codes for CASSLGSDEQYF.

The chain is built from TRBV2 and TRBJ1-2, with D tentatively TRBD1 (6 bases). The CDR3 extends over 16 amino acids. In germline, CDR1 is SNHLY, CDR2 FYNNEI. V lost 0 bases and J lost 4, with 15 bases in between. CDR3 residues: CASSEALGQGPYGYTF. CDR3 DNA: TGTGCCAGCAGTGAAGCGCTGGGGCAGGGGCCCTATGGCTACACCTTC.

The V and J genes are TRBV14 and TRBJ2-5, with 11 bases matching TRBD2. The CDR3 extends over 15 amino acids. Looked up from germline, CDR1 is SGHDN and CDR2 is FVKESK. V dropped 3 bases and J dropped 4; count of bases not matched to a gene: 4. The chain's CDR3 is CASSHLGLAGETQYF. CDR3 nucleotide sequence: TGTGCCAGCAGCCACCTAGGACTAGCGGGAGAGACCCAGTACTTC. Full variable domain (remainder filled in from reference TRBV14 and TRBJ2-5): EAGVTQFPSHSVIEKGQTVTLRCDPISGHDNLYWYRRVMGKEIKFLLHFVKESKQDESGMPNNRFLAERTGGTYSTLKVQPAELEDSGVYFCASSHLGLAGETQYFGPGTRLLVL.

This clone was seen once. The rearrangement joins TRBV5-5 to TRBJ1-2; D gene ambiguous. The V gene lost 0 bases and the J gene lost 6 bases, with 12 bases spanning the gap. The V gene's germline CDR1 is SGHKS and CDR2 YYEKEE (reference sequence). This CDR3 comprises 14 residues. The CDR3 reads CASSLAIPGDGYTF. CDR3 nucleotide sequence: TGTGCCAGCAGCTTGGCCATCCCCGGGGATGGCTACACCTTC.

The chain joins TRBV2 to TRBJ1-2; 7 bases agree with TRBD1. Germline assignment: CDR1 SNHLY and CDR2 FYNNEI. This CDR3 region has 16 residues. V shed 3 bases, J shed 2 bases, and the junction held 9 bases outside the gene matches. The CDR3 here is CASSDWRQGINYGYTF. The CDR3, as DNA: TGTGCCAGCAGTGATTGGAGACAGGGAATAAACTATGGCTACACCTTC.

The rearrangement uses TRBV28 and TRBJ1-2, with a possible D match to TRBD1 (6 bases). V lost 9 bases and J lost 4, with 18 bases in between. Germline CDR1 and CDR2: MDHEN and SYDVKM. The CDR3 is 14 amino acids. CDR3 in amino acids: CASIRGAGVYGYTF. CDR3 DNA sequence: TGTGCCAGTATCCGGGGGGCGGGTGTCTATGGCTACACCTTC.

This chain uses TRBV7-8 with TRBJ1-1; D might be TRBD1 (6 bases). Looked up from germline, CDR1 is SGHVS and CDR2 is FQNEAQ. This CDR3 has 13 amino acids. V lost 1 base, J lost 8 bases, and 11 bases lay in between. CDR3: CASSLGGQREAFF. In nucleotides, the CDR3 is TGTGCCAGCAGCTTAGGGGGGCAGAGGGAAGCTTTCTTT.

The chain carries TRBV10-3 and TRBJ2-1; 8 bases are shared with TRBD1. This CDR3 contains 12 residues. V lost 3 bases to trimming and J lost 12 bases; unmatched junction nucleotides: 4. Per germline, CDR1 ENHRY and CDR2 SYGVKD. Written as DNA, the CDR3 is TGTGCCATCAGTGACCCAGGGGGCCGGCAGTTCTTC. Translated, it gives CAISDPGGRQFF.

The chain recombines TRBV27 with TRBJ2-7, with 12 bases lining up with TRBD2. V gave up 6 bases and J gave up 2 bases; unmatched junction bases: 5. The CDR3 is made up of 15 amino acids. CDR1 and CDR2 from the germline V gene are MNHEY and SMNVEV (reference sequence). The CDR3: CASSHGLAGPYEQYF. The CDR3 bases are TGTGCCAGCAGCCACGGACTAGCGGGGCCCTACGAGCAGTACTTC.

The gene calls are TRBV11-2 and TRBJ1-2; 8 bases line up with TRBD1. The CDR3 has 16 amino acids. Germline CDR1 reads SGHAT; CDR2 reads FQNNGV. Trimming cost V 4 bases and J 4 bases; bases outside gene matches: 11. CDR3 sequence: CASSSGDRQYLYGYTF. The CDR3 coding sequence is TGTGCCAGCAGCTCCGGGGACAGGCAATATCTCTATGGCTACACCTTC.

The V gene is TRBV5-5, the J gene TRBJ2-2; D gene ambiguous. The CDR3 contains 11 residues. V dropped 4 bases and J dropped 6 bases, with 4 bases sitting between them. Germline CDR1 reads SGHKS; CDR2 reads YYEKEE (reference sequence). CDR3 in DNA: TGTGCCAGCAGCCTGTCCGGGGAGCTGTTTTTT. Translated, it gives CASSLSGELFF.

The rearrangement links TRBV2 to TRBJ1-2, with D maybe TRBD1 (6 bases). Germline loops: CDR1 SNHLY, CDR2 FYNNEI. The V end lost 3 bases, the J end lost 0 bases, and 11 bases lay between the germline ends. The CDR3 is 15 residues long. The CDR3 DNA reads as TGTGCCAGCAGTGAGAGCCGACAGGCTAACTATGGCTACACCTTC. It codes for CASSESRQANYGYTF.

Here the CDR3 DNA reads TGTGCCAGCAGCCCTATGTGGGGCGAGCAGTTCTTC. Residues: CASSPMWGEQFF. This chain uses TRBV7-2 with TRBJ2-1, with D possibly being TRBD1 (5 bases). Deletions cut 5 bases from V and 10 bases from J, with 12 bases between. CDR1 is SGHTA and CDR2 is FQGNSA in the germline V gene. The CDR3 contains 12 residues.

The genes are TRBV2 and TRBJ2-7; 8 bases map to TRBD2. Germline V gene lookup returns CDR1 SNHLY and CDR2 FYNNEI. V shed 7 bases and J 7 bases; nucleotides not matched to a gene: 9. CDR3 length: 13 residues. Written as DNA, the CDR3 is TGTGCCAGCAACGAGCGGGGGCCGGGGGAGCAGTACTTC. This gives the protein CASNERGPGEQYF.